This TCR beta chain was captured by sequencing in a study of CD8 T cells in ankylosing spondylitis. Study-wide points: CD8+ by phenotype, disease-linked clones were relatively rare in peripheral blood. The study looked at matched synovial fluid samples from ankylosing spondylitis patients. Disease-linked clones were reported to be significantly enriched there. Earlier work had already found some motif variants in reactive arthritis synovial fluid and blood.

The authors made TCR beta libraries by quantitative 5'-RACE with molecular barcodes. Using its own MiXCR run on the 5' RACE reads, TCRdb lists one record per CDR3 protein. Here the sample spans more than 150,000 distinct CDR3 sequences, around a sixth being singletons. V was pared by 0 bases and J by 4 bases, with 6 bases of the junction left unmatched. The CDR3 consists of 16 residues. Germline lookup yields CDR1 SGHAT and CDR2 FQNNGV. The table lists this clonotype with many counts. Its antigen is not known. This receptor was identified in a male donor under 35 with ankylosing spondylitis or in good health (not recorded which). The chain links TRBV11-2 to TRBJ2-1, with 7 positions matching TRBD2. The sample consisted of blood, either unsorted or a sorted T cell fraction (not recorded which). CDR3 region: CASSLEAASGYNEQFF. The CDR3 DNA follows: TGTGCCAGCAGCTTAGAGGCGGCTAGCGGATACAATGAGCAGTTCTTC. Drawing the rest from reference TRBV11-2 and TRBJ2-1, the complete variable domain is EAGVAQSPRYKIIEKRQSVAFWCNPISGHATLYWYQQILGQGPKLLIQFQNNGVVDDSQLPKDRFSAERLKGVDSTLKIQPAKLEDSAVYLCASSLEAASGYNEQFFGPGTRLTVL.